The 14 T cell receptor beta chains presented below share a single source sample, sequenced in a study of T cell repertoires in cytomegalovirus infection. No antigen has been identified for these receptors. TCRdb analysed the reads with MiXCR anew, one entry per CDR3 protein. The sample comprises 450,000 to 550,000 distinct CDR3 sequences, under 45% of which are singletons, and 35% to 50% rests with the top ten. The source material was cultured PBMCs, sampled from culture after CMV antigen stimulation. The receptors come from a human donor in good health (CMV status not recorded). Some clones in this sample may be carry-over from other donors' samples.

CDR3 sequence: CASRRDRGKTTDTQYF. In DNA form, the CDR3 reads TGCGCCAGCAGGAGGGACAGAGGAAAGACGACAGATACGCAGTATTTT. The chain employs TRBV10-2 and TRBJ2-3; TRBD1 matches at 7 bases. From germline, CDR1 is WSHSY and CDR2 SAAADI. The CDR3 is made up of 16 amino acids. The V and J ends lost 6 bases and 3 bases, in that order; junction bases with no gene match: 12.

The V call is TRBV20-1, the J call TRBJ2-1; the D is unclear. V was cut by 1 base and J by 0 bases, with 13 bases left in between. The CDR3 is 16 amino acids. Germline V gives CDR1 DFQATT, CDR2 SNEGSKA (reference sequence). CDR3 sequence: CSARGSRRSSYNEQFF. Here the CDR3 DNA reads TGCAGTGCTAGAGGATCCCGACGAAGCTCCTACAATGAGCAGTTCTTC.

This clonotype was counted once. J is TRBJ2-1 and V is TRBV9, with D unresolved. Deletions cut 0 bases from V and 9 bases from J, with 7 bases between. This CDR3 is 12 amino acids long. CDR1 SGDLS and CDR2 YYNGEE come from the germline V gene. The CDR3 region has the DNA TGTGCCAGCAGCGTAGTGGGCGGTGAGCAGTTCTTC. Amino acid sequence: CASSVVGGEQFF.

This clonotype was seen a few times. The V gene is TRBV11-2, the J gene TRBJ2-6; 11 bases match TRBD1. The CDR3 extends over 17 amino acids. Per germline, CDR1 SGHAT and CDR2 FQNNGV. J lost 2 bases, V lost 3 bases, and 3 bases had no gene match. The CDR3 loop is CASSFRTGGTGANVLTF. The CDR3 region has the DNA TGTGCCAGCAGCTTCCGGACAGGGGGCACTGGGGCCAACGTCCTGACTTTC.

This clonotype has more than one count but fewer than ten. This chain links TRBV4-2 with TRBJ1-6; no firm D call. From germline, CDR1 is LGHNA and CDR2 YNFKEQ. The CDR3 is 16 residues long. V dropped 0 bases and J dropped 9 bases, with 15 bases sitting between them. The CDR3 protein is CASSQEDHSGFSPLHF. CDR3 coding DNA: TGTGCCAGCAGCCAAGAAGATCACTCGGGCTTTTCACCCCTCCACTTT.

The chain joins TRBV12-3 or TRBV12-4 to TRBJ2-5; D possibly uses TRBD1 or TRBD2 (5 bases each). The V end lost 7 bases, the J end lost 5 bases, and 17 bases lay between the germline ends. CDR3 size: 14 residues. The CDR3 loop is CASKPGRRSETQYF. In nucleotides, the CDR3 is TGTGCCAGCAAACCGGGACGGCGGTCGGAGACCCAGTACTTC.

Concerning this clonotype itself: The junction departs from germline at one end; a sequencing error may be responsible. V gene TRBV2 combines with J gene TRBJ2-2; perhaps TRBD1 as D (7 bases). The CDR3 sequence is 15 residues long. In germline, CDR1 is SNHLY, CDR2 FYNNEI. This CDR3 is CASRPRGAQTGELFF. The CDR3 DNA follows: TGTGCCAGCAGGCCCAGGGGGGCGCAGACCGGGGAGCTGTTCTTT.

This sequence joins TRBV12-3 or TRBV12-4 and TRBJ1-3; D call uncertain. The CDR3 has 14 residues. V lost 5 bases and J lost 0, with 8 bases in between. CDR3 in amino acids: CASSPRTSGNTIYF. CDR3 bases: TGTGCCAGCAGTCCCAGGACCTCTGGAAACACCATATATTTT.

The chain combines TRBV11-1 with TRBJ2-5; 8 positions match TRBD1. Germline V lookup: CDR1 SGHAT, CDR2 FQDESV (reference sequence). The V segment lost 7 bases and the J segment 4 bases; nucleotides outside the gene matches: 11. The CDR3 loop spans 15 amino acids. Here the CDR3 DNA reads TGTGCCAGCACCGGACAGGGAGAGAAGGGAGAGACCCAGTACTTC. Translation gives CASTGQGEKGETQYF.

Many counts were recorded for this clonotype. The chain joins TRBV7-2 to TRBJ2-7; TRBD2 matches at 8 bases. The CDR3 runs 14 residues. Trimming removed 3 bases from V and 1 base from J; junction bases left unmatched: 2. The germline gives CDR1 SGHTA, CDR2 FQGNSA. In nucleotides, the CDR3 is TGTGCCAGCAGCTTGTCGGGAGGGTCCTACGAGCAGTACTTC. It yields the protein CASSLSGGSYEQYF.

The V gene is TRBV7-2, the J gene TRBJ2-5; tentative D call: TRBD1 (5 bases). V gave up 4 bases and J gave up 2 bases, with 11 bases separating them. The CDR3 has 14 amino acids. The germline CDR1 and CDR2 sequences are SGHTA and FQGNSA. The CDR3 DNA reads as TGTGCCAGCAGCTCCTCTGGGGCACAAGAGACCCAGTACTTC. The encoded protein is CASSSSGAQETQYF.

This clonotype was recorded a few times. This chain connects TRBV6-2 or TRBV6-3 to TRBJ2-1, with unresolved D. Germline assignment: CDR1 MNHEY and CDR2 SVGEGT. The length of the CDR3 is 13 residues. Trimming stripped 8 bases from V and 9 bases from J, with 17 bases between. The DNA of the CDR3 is TGTGCCAGCCCTCTTACTCCGGTTCCTGAGCAGTTCTTC. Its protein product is CASPLTPVPEQFF.

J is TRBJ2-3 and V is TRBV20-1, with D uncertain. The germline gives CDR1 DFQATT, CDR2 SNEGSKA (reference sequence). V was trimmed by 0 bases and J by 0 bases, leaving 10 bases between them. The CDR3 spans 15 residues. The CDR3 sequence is CSARDLGRSTDTQYF. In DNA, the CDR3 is TGCAGTGCTAGAGATCTGGGCAGAAGCACAGATACGCAGTATTTT.

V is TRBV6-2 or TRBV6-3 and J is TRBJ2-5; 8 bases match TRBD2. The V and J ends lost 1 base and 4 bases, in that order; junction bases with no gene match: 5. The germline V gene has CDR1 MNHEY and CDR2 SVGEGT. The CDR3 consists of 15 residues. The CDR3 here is CASSYWSSGLETQYF. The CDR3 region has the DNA TGTGCCAGCAGTTACTGGTCTAGCGGGCTAGAGACCCAGTACTTC.